These T cell receptor beta chains were read from a single sample in a study of CD8 T cells in Susac syndrome. TCRdb used MiXCR to reprocess the immunoSEQ multiplex PCR reads, holding one entry per CDR3 protein. This table holds around 180,000 distinct CDR3 sequences, approximately 95% found once. The sample taken for sequencing was CD4+ T cells from PBMCs. These receptors originate from a human donor with multiple sclerosis. The CDR3 runs from the conserved cysteine through the conserved F or W. Fields, in order: J gene, D gene, clone size, V gene, CDR3 DNA, CDR3 protein. A D gene is named only where the DNA matches it firmly. Clone size is not always given. Where it is, it says once, few, many or a class for expanded clones.

j_call: TRBJ1-2; d_call: -; clone_size: -; v_call: TRBV15; cdr3_nt: TGTGCCACCAGCGTTAGACGGGAGGCCCCGGGTGGCTACACCTTC; cdr3_aa: CATSVRREAPGGYTF
j_call: TRBJ2-3; d_call: TRBD1; clone_size: -; v_call: TRBV20-1; cdr3_nt: TGCAGTGCTAGAGATCCCAGGGGGCCAGATACGCAGTATTTT; cdr3_aa: CSARDPRGPDTQYF
j_call: TRBJ1-6; d_call: -; clone_size: -; v_call: TRBV9; cdr3_nt: TGTGCCAGCAGCGTAGCGCAGACCTATAATTCACCCCTCCACTTT; cdr3_aa: CASSVAQTYNSPLHF
j_call: TRBJ2-7; d_call: TRBD1; clone_size: -; v_call: TRBV3-1; cdr3_nt: TGTGCCAGCAGCCAAGATACATGGGACAGGGGGTTTTACGAGCAGTACTTC; cdr3_aa: CASSQDTWDRGFYEQYF
j_call: TRBJ1-2; d_call: -; clone_size: -; v_call: TRBV12-3/TRBV12-4; cdr3_nt: TGTGCCAGCAGACTACAGGGCGGTTATGGCTACACCTTC; cdr3_aa: CASRLQGGYGYTF
j_call: TRBJ2-5; d_call: -; clone_size: -; v_call: TRBV30; cdr3_nt: TGTGCCTGGAGTTACGGGGGAAGCCAAGAGACCCAGTACTTC; cdr3_aa: CAWSYGGSQETQYF
j_call: TRBJ2-3; d_call: TRBD1; clone_size: -; v_call: TRBV7-9; cdr3_nt: TGTGCCAGCAGTGTGGACAGGGGGCTGACGCAGTATTTT; cdr3_aa: CASSVDRGLTQYF
j_call: TRBJ1-2; d_call: -; clone_size: -; v_call: TRBV29-1; cdr3_nt: TGCAGCGTGGGCAGGGAGGGTGGCTACACCTTC; cdr3_aa: CSVGREGGYTF
j_call: TRBJ2-1; d_call: -; clone_size: -; v_call: TRBV12-5; cdr3_nt: TGTGCTAGTGGTTTTAGGTCGTCCGATGAGCAGTTCTTC; cdr3_aa: CASGFRSSDEQFF
j_call: TRBJ2-7; d_call: -; clone_size: -; v_call: TRBV2; cdr3_nt: TGTGCCAGCACCCGGGACATGGGATACGAGCAGTACTTC; cdr3_aa: CASTRDMGYEQYF
j_call: TRBJ2-5; d_call: TRBD1; clone_size: once; v_call: TRBV5-1; cdr3_nt: TGCGCCAGCAGCTACGGGACAGGGGGATACCAAGAGACCCAGTACTTC; cdr3_aa: CASSYGTGGYQETQYF
j_call: TRBJ1-4; d_call: -; clone_size: -; v_call: TRBV29-1; cdr3_nt: TGCAGCGCCGAGGGGGGGAATGAAAAACTGTTTTTT; cdr3_aa: CSAEGGNEKLFF
j_call: TRBJ1-6; d_call: -; clone_size: -; v_call: TRBV30; cdr3_nt: TGTGCCTGGAGTGATCGCGGAGGTTCACCCCTCCACTTT; cdr3_aa: CAWSDRGGSPLHF
j_call: TRBJ1-2; d_call: -; clone_size: -; v_call: TRBV6-2/TRBV6-3; cdr3_nt: TGTGCCACAAGGATAACAGGTTTCTATGGCTACACCTTC; cdr3_aa: CATRITGFYGYTF
j_call: TRBJ2-5; d_call: -; clone_size: -; v_call: TRBV30; cdr3_nt: TGTGCCTGGACGGGACAAGAGACCCAGTACTTC; cdr3_aa: CAWTGQETQYF
j_call: TRBJ2-5; d_call: TRBD2; clone_size: -; v_call: TRBV12-3/TRBV12-4; cdr3_nt: TGTGCCAGCGCTCGGACTAGCGGGGGGGCCGGAGAGACCCAGTACTTC; cdr3_aa: CASARTSGGAGETQYF
j_call: TRBJ1-2; d_call: -; clone_size: -; v_call: TRBV7-2; cdr3_nt: TGTGCCAGCAGCTTAGGGGCAGTCGGCTACACCTTC; cdr3_aa: CASSLGAVGYTF
j_call: TRBJ2-1; d_call: -; clone_size: -; v_call: TRBV4-2; cdr3_nt: TGTGCCAGCAGCCAAGATCTGGAGCAGTTCTTC; cdr3_aa: CASSQDLEQFF
j_call: TRBJ1-5; d_call: -; clone_size: -; v_call: TRBV20-1; cdr3_nt: TGCAGTGCTAGGAAGGTTGAGAGAGCCAATCAGCCCCAGCATTTT; cdr3_aa: CSARKVERANQPQHF
j_call: TRBJ2-3; d_call: TRBD1; clone_size: -; v_call: TRBV5-1; cdr3_nt: TGCGCCAGCAGCGTCGGACAGGGTCGCACAGATACGCAGTATTTT; cdr3_aa: CASSVGQGRTDTQYF
j_call: TRBJ2-1; d_call: -; clone_size: -; v_call: TRBV29-1; cdr3_nt: TGCAGCGTTGAGGGAGGAGGCAGGGGGTCCTACAATGAGCAGTTCTTC; cdr3_aa: CSVEGGGRGSYNEQFF
j_call: TRBJ2-7; d_call: -; clone_size: -; v_call: TRBV5-1; cdr3_nt: TGCGCCAGCAGCTTGGAATCCCGCCAGGGGTACGAGCAGTACTTC; cdr3_aa: CASSLESRQGYEQYF
j_call: TRBJ2-6; d_call: TRBD1; clone_size: -; v_call: TRBV29-1; cdr3_nt: TGCAGCGGAGGGGACAGCAAGACCTCTGGGGCCAACGTCCTGACTTTC; cdr3_aa: CSGGDSKTSGANVLTF
j_call: TRBJ2-5; d_call: -; clone_size: few; v_call: TRBV7-2; cdr3_nt: TGTGCCAGCTCCCGCGGAGGGGAGGAGACCCAGTACTTC; cdr3_aa: CASSRGGEETQYF
j_call: TRBJ2-1; d_call: -; clone_size: -; v_call: TRBV2; cdr3_nt: TGTGCCAGCAGTATCCGCCCCGGCTACAATGAGCAGTTCTTC; cdr3_aa: CASSIRPGYNEQFF
j_call: TRBJ2-7; d_call: -; clone_size: -; v_call: TRBV20-1; cdr3_nt: TGCAGTGCTGCGGAGACCGGGGATTCCTACGAGCAGTACTTC; cdr3_aa: CSAAETGDSYEQYF
j_call: TRBJ2-7; d_call: -; clone_size: -; v_call: TRBV14; cdr3_nt: TGTGCCAGCAGCCAGCAAGTAGCTGGTTACGTAGAGCAGTACTTC; cdr3_aa: CASSQQVAGYVEQYF
j_call: TRBJ2-7; d_call: TRBD1; clone_size: -; v_call: TRBV4-1; cdr3_nt: TGCGCCAGCAGCCAAGAGGTGGACAGGGCTGACTCCTACGAGCAGTACTTC; cdr3_aa: CASSQEVDRADSYEQYF
j_call: TRBJ2-5; d_call: -; clone_size: -; v_call: TRBV3-1; cdr3_nt: TGTGCCAGCAGCCAAGTGACGGGGGCGTACCAAGAGACCCAGTACTTC; cdr3_aa: CASSQVTGAYQETQYF
j_call: TRBJ1-2; d_call: -; clone_size: -; v_call: TRBV25-1; cdr3_nt: TGTGCCAGCAGTAAACTCGGGTCGAACTATGGCTACACCTTC; cdr3_aa: CASSKLGSNYGYTF
j_call: TRBJ2-3; d_call: TRBD2; clone_size: -; v_call: TRBV20-1; cdr3_nt: TGCAGTGCTAGTAGGCGGGGGGGAGGGACGCAGTATTTT; cdr3_aa: CSASRRGGGTQYF